This entry is about one T cell receptor (beta chain). Its antigen is currently unknown. The primer mix had 60 Vbeta and 13 Jbeta primers. Method: immunoSEQ multiplex PCR; TCRdb's copy keeps in-frame clones and lacks some. The data hold 130,000 to 150,000 clones, with 80% to 90% observed a single time. The sample originates from a study of cytomegalovirus exposure and HLA in healthy donors. Study observations and caveats: When the data were analyzed later, several of the most significant clusters appeared to be linked to common viral pathogens. Through in vitro validation, a few CMV-associated chains were shown to be specific for CMV antigens. Most of the CMV-associated TCR beta chains (in a later analysis) appeared to be HLA-restricted.

Germline V lookup: CDR1 SGDLS, CDR2 YYNGEE. Trimming at V came to 0 bases and at J to 2 bases, leaving 4 bases not matched to a gene. The CDR3 runs 15 residues. The V call is TRBV9, the J call TRBJ2-7; 8 nucleotides match TRBD1. The TCR was taken from a boy aged 2 to 9 in good health and CMV-seronegative. The sequenced sample was PBMCs. The CDR3 sequence is CASSVDAGGPYEQYF. The CDR3 region has the DNA TGTGCCAGCAGCGTAGATGCAGGGGGCCCCTACGAGCAGTACTTC.